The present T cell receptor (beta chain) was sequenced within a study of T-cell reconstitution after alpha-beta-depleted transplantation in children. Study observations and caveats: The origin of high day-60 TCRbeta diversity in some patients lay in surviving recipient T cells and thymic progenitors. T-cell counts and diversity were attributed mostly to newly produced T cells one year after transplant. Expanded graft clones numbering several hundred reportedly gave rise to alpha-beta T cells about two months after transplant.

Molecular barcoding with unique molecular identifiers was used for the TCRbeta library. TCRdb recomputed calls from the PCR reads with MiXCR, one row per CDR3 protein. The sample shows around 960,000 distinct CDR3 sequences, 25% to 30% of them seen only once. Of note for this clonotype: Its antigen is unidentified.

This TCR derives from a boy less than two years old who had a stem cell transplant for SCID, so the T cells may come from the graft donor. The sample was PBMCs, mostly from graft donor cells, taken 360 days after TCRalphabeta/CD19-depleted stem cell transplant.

The CDR3 DNA sequence: TGCGCCAGCAGGGGGCCCGTGAGTCCTGAAGCTTTCTTT. It encodes CASRGPVSPEAFF. The genes are TRBV4-1 and TRBJ1-1; a weak D match, TRBD1 (5 bases). The germline V gene encodes CDR1 MGHRA and CDR2 YSYEKL. Trimming left V 6 bases short and J 6 bases short, with 14 bases between. This CDR3 comprises 13 residues.